These T cell receptor beta chains were read from a single sample in a study of T cells in Graves' hyperthyroidism and ophthalmopathy. TCRdb re-called the multiplex PCR reads through MiXCR, storing one row per CDR3 protein. The table records around 400,000 distinct CDR3 sequences, 13% of them present only once. Specimen: blood. These receptor sequences come from a woman aged 18-29 years with Graves' hyperthyroidism. Each CDR3 is given with its conserved first and last residue.

j_call | v_call | cdr3_aa
TRBJ2-7 | TRBV13 | CASSSQRQFNEQYF
TRBJ1-5 | TRBV15 | CATSRQGNQPQHF
TRBJ2-5 | TRBV28 | CASSLTGGVETQYF
TRBJ2-3 | TRBV11-2 | CASRRLAGMADTQYF
TRBJ1-4 | TRBV3-1 | CASSQGNSYNEKLFF
TRBJ2-7 | TRBV12-3/TRBV12-4 | CASSLDPGVRPGDGQYF
TRBJ2-2 | TRBV5-1 | CASSLMSSNTGELFF
TRBJ2-1 | TRBV7-8 | CASSLGTSGRADYNEQFF
TRBJ1-6 | TRBV19 | CASSQGQHRSPLHF
TRBJ1-1 | TRBV6-2/TRBV6-3 | CASSGEGGETEASF
TRBJ2-5 | TRBV7-9 | CASSPSGYLAGSMDQYF